These 26 T cell receptor beta chains originate from one sample sequenced in a study of cytomegalovirus exposure and HLA in healthy donors (TCRdb year 2017). Library preparation was by the immunoSEQ multiplex PCR assay. For the multiplex PCR, a mixture combining 60 forward primers for TCR Vbeta segments and 13 reverse primers for TCR Jbeta segments was used. Entries here come from immuneACCESS through TCRdb and include only in-frame sequences with V and J called. Some clones fail to appear in such tables; in the studies checked, an unresolved V gene covers under half of the shortfall, and the cause of the remainder is unknown. In this sample the table shows about 160,000 clones, roughly 80% of which occur a single time. Clones ranked in the top ten supply roughly 2% of the sample. The sample taken for sequencing was PBMCs. The receptors come from a human donor in good health.

The V and J genes are TRBV5-1 and TRBJ2-3; 9 positions match TRBD2. The CDR3 consists of 16 residues. V shed 0 bases and J 6 bases; nucleotides not matched to a gene: 8. CDR1 and CDR2 from the germline V gene are SGHRS and YFSETQ. In DNA form, the CDR3 reads TGCGCCAGCAGCTTGGATCTAGCGGGGCGGGATGATACGCAGTATTTT. Amino acids: CASSLDLAGRDDTQYF.

This clone has only one observation. The chain combines TRBV4-3 with TRBJ2-2, with D maybe TRBD1 (6 bases). V lost 0 bases and J 6 bases, leaving 8 bases between the germline ends. The CDR3 consists of 14 residues. The V gene's germline CDR1 is LGHNA and CDR2 YSLEER. CDR3 coding DNA: TGCGCCAGCAGCCAAGAGCAGGGGCCCGGGGAGCTGTTTTTT. It translates to CASSQEQGPGELFF.

This clone was detected once. The rearrangement joins TRBV4-1 to TRBJ2-1; TRBD2 aligns across 9 bases. Germline CDR1 is MGHRA and CDR2 is YSYEKL. The length of the CDR3 is 16 residues. Trimming at V came to 4 bases and at J to 5 bases, leaving 9 bases not matched to a gene. The chain's CDR3 is CASSPSASGVNNEQFF. The CDR3 region has the DNA TGCGCCAGCAGCCCGAGTGCTAGCGGGGTCAACAATGAGCAGTTCTTC.

The gene calls are TRBV5-1 and TRBJ1-2; 8 positions match TRBD1. After removal of 3 bases from V and 5 bases from J, the junction contained 6 bases not matched to a gene. From germline, CDR1 is SGHRS and CDR2 YFSETQ. This CDR3 has 14 amino acids. The CDR3 sequence: CASSSDRAEYGYTF. CDR3 nucleotide sequence: TGCGCCAGCAGCTCGGACAGGGCGGAATATGGCTACACCTTC.

This chain links TRBV7-8 with TRBJ2-5; the D is unclear. The J call is doubtful: the DNA matches TRBJ2-7 better. The CDR3 runs 14 residues. Germline V gene data show CDR1 as SGHVS and CDR2 as FQNEAQ. The CDR3 region has the DNA TGTGCCAGCAGCCCCCGTTTGAGCTCCTACGAGCAGTACTTC. Translated: CASSPRLSSYEQYF.

V and J are TRBV10-3 and TRBJ2-5; maybe TRBD2 (5 bases). The ends were cut back, 3 bases at V and 2 bases at J, with 13 bases in the middle. The CDR3 is made up of 15 amino acids. The germline gives CDR1 ENHRY, CDR2 SYGVKD. The CDR3 coding sequence is TGTGCCATCAGTGATAGCGACACACCACAAGAGACCCAGTACTTC. Translated: CAISDSDTPQETQYF.

The J gene is TRBJ1-3, the V gene TRBV2; 7 positions match TRBD1. Germline CDR1 and CDR2: SNHLY and FYNNEI. This CDR3 has 13 amino acids. V was clipped by 7 bases and J by 4 bases; unmatched bases: 4. This CDR3 is CASNRDRGNTIYF. The CDR3 bases are TGTGCCAGCAACCGGGACAGAGGAAACACCATATATTTT.

J is TRBJ1-2 and V is TRBV10-3; 8 bases agree with TRBD1. Germline V gene data show CDR1 as ENHRY and CDR2 as SYGVKD. J was trimmed by 12 bases and V by 6 bases; bases with no gene match: 12. The CDR3 loop spans 13 amino acids. The CDR3 DNA reads as TGTGCCATCAGCAGGACAGGGCATCAACCGGACACCTTC. Its translation is CAISRTGHQPDTF.

This clone was counted a single time. V gene TRBV9 combines with J gene TRBJ2-7; 9 nucleotides agree with TRBD2. V shed 4 bases, J shed 4 bases, and the junction held 9 bases outside the gene matches. This CDR3 has 15 amino acids. From germline, CDR1 is SGDLS and CDR2 YYNGEE. This chain's CDR3 is CASSPLAGVSYEQYF. For the CDR3, the DNA is TGTGCCAGCAGCCCATTAGCGGGGGTGAGTTACGAGCAGTACTTC.

The gene calls are TRBV2 and TRBJ1-1, with TRBD1 as a possible D gene (5 bases). V was shortened by 6 bases and J by 6 bases, with 17 bases between the two germline ends. The CDR3 length is 14 residues. Germline CDR1 is SNHLY and CDR2 is FYNNEI. CDR3 sequence (DNA): TGTGCCAGCAGGGCCCCAGGGCTCCTGGCTGAAGCTTTCTTT. It specifies CASRAPGLLAEAFF.

The gene calls are TRBV7-9 and TRBJ2-2; 7 positions agree with TRBD2. The CDR3 is made up of 14 amino acids. Germline CDR1 is SEHNR and CDR2 is FQNEAQ (reference sequence). Trimming removed 0 bases from V and 6 bases from J; junction bases left unmatched: 1. DNA for the CDR3: TGTGCCAGCAGCTTAGCGGGAGGGTCCGGGGAGCTGTTTTTT. Protein sequence: CASSLAGGSGELFF.

The CDR3 loop is CASSAGTTNTDTQYF. DNA for the CDR3: TGTGCCAGCAGTGCTGGGACAACAAACACAGATACGCAGTATTTT. This chain uses TRBV5-4 with TRBJ2-3; D may be TRBD1 (6 bases). Germline-derived CDR1 and CDR2 are SGHNT and YYREEE (reference sequence). V was cut by 5 bases and J by 2 bases, with 15 bases left in between. This CDR3 has 15 amino acids.

This clone was counted only a few times. The rearrangement links TRBV5-1 to TRBJ1-5, with D possibly being TRBD1 (5 bases). This CDR3 has 13 amino acids. V lost 4 bases, J lost 6 bases, and 11 bases lay in between. Germline values: CDR1 SGHRS, CDR2 YFSETQ. The DNA of the CDR3 is TGCGCCAGCAGCGCAGGGCTGTTTCAGCCCCAGCATTTT. This sequence encodes CASSAGLFQPQHF.

This clone has only one observation. V gene TRBV6-5 combines with J gene TRBJ2-1; 7 bases map to TRBD1. CDR1 is MNHEY and CDR2 is SVGAGI in the germline V gene. V dropped 6 bases and J dropped 3; count of bases not matched to a gene: 8. The CDR3 contains 15 residues. In DNA form, the CDR3 reads TGTGCCAGCAGCCAGGGACAGACCCTCTACAATGAGCAGTTCTTC. Amino acids: CASSQGQTLYNEQFF.

This clone was observed a single time. The genes are TRBV5-4 and TRBJ2-1; 10 nucleotides agree with TRBD2. Germline CDR1 reads SGHNT; CDR2 reads YYREEE (reference sequence). Trimming at V came to 9 bases and at J to 4 bases, leaving 7 bases not matched to a gene. The CDR3 sequence is 14 residues long. The CDR3 bases are TGTGCCACCCAGAGCGGGGGGGGGTACAATGAGCAGTTCTTC. It encodes CATQSGGGYNEQFF.

The V gene is TRBV19, the J gene TRBJ1-4; 9 bases align to TRBD1. Germline V gene sequence: CDR1 LNHDA, CDR2 SQIVND (reference sequence). V lost 5 bases and J lost 5; bases outside the gene matches: 6. There are 15 residues in the CDR3. CDR3: CASSPTGTGNEKLFF. The CDR3, as DNA: TGTGCCAGTAGTCCCACCGGGACAGGGAATGAAAAACTGTTTTTT. Based on the CDR3 plus reference TRBV19 and TRBJ1-4, the full variable domain is DGGITQSPKYLFRKEGQNVTLSCEQNLNHDAMYWYRQDPGQGLRLIYYSQIVNDFQKGDIAEGYSVSREKKESFPLTVTSAQKNPTAFYLCASSPTGTGNEKLFFGSGTQLSVL.

The V gene is TRBV29-1, the J gene TRBJ2-7; 12 nucleotides align to TRBD1. The CDR3 length is 14 residues. V shed 6 bases and J 3 bases; nucleotides not matched to a gene: 6. Germline V gene lookup returns CDR1 SQVTM and CDR2 ANQGSEA. DNA of the CDR3: TGCAGCGTGCCGGGACAGGGGGCATTCTACGAGCAGTACTTC. Protein product: CSVPGQGAFYEQYF.

The count of this clone is one. The V call is TRBV7-2, the J call TRBJ2-5; D possibly corresponds to TRBD2 (5 bases). This CDR3 has 15 residues. V was shortened by 4 bases and J by 5 bases, with 17 bases between the two germline ends. Germline CDR1 SGHTA, CDR2 FQGNSA. CDR3 protein: CASSSRSTSGETQYF. The CDR3 DNA follows: TGTGCCAGCAGCTCTCGGTCTACCTCGGGGGAGACCCAGTACTTC. Based on the CDR3 plus reference TRBV7-2 and TRBJ2-5, the full variable domain is GAGVSQSPSNKVTEKGKDVELRCDPISGHTALYWYRQSLGQGLEFLIYFQGNSAPDKSGLPSDRFSAERTGGSVSTLTIQRTQQEDSAVYLCASSSRSTSGETQYFGPGTRLLVL.

V and J are TRBV29-1 and TRBJ2-2; TRBD1 is a possible D gene (6 bases). CDR3 length equals 14 residues. Per germline, CDR1 SQVTM and CDR2 ANQGSEA. Between the trimmed V and J ends, which lost 7 bases and 5 bases, there was a span of 17 bases. The CDR3 loop reads CSATTGIRTGELFF. The CDR3 DNA sequence: TGCAGCGCCACTACAGGGATTCGTACCGGGGAGCTGTTTTTT.

The chain uses TRBV6-5 and TRBJ2-3; D might be TRBD2 (7 bases). The germline V gene has CDR1 MNHEY and CDR2 SVGAGI. V lost 6 bases, J lost 14 bases, and 21 bases lay in between. This CDR3 has 13 residues. CDR3 sequence reads: CASSPPEGGITYF. CDR3 sequence (DNA): TGTGCCAGCAGCCCCCCTGAGGGGGGGATAACGTATTTT.

The V and J genes are TRBV5-1 and TRBJ1-1, with TRBD1 identical over 10 bases. Germline V gives CDR1 SGHRS, CDR2 YFSETQ. CDR3 length: 15 residues. The trim removed 3 bases at V and 4 bases at J, leaving 6 bases unmatched. The DNA of the CDR3 is TGCGCCAGCAGCTCGAGGACAGGGGGATCCACTGAAGCTTTCTTT. This codes for CASSSRTGGSTEAFF.

Concerning this clone: At one boundary the junction diverges from the germline segment, which might be a read error. The J gene is TRBJ2-3, the V gene TRBV7-7, with 10 bases aligning to TRBD2. This CDR3 has 19 amino acids. Germline V gene lookup returns CDR1 SSHAT and CDR2 FNYEAQ (reference sequence). CDR3 coding DNA: TGTGCTAGCAGCCCCCTTGCCAGCGGGGGGGCGGGTTCCCCAGATACGCAGTATTTT. Translating gives CASSPLASGGAGSPDTQYF. Full variable domain (outside the CDR3, taken from reference TRBV7-7 and TRBJ2-3): GAGVSQSPRYKVTKRGQDVTLRCDPISSHATLYWYQQALGQGPEFLTYFNYEAQPDKSGLPSDRFSAERPEGSISTLTIQRTEQRDSAMYRCASSPLASGGAGSPDTQYFGPGTRLTVL.

The rearrangement links TRBV7-9 to TRBJ1-1; the D is unclear. CDR3 size: 13 residues. Per the germline V gene, CDR1 is SEHNR and CDR2 is FQNEAQ (reference sequence). The V end was cut by 4 bases, the J end by 1 base, with 7 bases between. In nucleotides, the CDR3 is TGTGCCAGCAGCTGGGCAGGGAACACTGAAGCTTTCTTT. It specifies CASSWAGNTEAFF.

This sequence joins TRBV6-5 and TRBJ2-5; D might be TRBD1 (6 bases). The end of the DNA aligns better with TRBJ2-7, so the J call may be wrong. Germline CDR1 reads MNHEY; CDR2 reads SVGAGI. CDR3 length: 13 amino acids. CDR3 residues: CASRSTGTYEQYF. The CDR3 DNA sequence: TGTGCCAGCAGGTCGACAGGTACCTACGAGCAGTACTTC.

The J gene is TRBJ2-3, the V gene TRBV4-1; D is ambiguous. The germline gives CDR1 MGHRA, CDR2 YSYEKL. Trimming took off 3 bases at V and 2 bases at J, with 12 bases between the two ends. This CDR3 is 15 amino acids long. The CDR3 region has the DNA TGCGCCAGCAGCCATTCGGGTAAGAACACAGATACGCAGTATTTT. This gives the protein CASSHSGKNTDTQYF.

The chain carries TRBV2 and TRBJ2-7; TRBD2 might be the D (5 bases). Trimming pared 8 bases from V and 1 base from J, leaving 9 bases between. The CDR3 consists of 12 residues. From germline, CDR1 is SNHLY and CDR2 FYNNEI. The CDR3, as DNA: TGTGCCAGCGAGGGAGTATCCTACGAGCAGTACTTC. It translates to CASEGVSYEQYF.